A selection of T cell receptor beta chains follows, all from one sample in a study of chemoradiotherapy in HPV16-positive cancers. Using immunoSEQ multiplex PCR, the repertoire was profiled, and TCRdb retains in-frame clones only, with some absent. The sample lists under 35,000 clones, over 90% occurring once. The input for sequencing was blood, taken from a patient who underwent chemoradiotherapy. These receptors were obtained from a human donor with HPV-associated anogenital cancer. CDR3s include the opening cysteine and the closing phenylalanine or tryptophan. D genes are given only for firm matches. The size entry is marked missing in some rows and otherwise reads once, few, many or a size class.

TRBV5-4	NA	NA	14	TRBJ2-4	TGTGCCAGCAGCTCCCCTTCTCACTTAAACATTCAGTACTTC	CASSSPSHLNIQYF
TRBV23-1	NA	NA	13	TRBJ1-5	TGCGCCAGCAGTCGCTCCGTCAATCAGCCCCAGCATTTT	CASSRSVNQPQHF
TRBV4-3	NA	NA	16	TRBJ2-5	TGCGCCAGCAGCCAAGATGTGGGGGTAGGGCAAGAGACCCAGTACTTC	CASSQDVGVGQETQYF
TRBV7-9	TRBD1	NA	17	TRBJ2-6	TGTGCCAGCAGCCCCCGGGACAGACCCTCTGGGGCCAACGTCCTGACTTTC	CASSPRDRPSGANVLTF
TRBV4-1	NA	few	17	TRBJ1-4	TGCGCCAGCAGCCAAGGCCAGACGGGGGGGGGAAATGAAAAACTGTTTTTT	CASSQGQTGGGNEKLFF
TRBV10-3	TRBD2	once	14	TRBJ2-5	TGTGCCATCGGAGAGCGGGGGGGCCCGGAGGAGCAGTACTTC	CAIGERGGPEEQYF
TRBV14	TRBD2	NA	14	TRBJ2-7	TGTGCCAGCAGCCATTCTAGCGGGGCCTACGAGCAGTACTTC	CASSHSSGAYEQYF
TRBV27	TRBD1	NA	14	TRBJ1-4	TGTGCCAGCAGTTACCGGGACAGTAATGAAAAACTGTTTTTT	CASSYRDSNEKLFF
TRBV5-1	TRBD2	NA	15	TRBJ2-2	TGCGCCAGCAGGGTTTGGGGACTAAACACCGGGGAGCTGTTTTTT	CASRVWGLNTGELFF
TRBV9	NA	once	16	TRBJ1-1	TGTGCCAGCAGCGTAGTGAAGGCAGGGGCGAGTACTGAAGCTTTCTTT	CASSVVKAGASTEAFF